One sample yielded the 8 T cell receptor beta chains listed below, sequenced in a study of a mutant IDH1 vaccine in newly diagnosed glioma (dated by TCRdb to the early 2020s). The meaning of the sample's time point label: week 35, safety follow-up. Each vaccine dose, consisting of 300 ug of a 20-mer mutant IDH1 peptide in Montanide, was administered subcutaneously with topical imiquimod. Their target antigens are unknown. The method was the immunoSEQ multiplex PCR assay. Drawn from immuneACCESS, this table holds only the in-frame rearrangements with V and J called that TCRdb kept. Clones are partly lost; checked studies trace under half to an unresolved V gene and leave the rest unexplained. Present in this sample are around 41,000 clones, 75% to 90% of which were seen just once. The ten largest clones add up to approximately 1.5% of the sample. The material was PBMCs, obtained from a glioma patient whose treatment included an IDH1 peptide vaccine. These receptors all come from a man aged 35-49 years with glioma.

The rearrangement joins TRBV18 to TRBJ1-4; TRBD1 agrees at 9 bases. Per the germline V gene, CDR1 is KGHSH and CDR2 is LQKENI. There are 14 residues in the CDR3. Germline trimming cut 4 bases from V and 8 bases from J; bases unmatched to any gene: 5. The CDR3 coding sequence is TGTGCCAGCTCACACCGGGACAGGGAAGAAAAACTGTTTTTT. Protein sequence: CASSHRDREEKLFF.

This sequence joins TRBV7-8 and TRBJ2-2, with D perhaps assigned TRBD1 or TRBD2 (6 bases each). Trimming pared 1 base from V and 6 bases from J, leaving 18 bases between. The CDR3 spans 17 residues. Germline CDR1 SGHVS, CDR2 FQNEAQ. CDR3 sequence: CASSLDSSRRGAGELFF. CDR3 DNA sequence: TGTGCCAGCAGCTTAGACTCCAGTAGGAGGGGGGCCGGGGAGCTGTTTTTT.

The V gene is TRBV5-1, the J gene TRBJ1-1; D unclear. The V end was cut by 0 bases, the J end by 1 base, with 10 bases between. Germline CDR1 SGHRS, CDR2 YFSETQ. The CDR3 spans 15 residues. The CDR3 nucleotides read TGCGCCAGCAGCTTGGAAGGTGGGAAGAACACTGAAGCTTTCTTT. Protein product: CASSLEGGKNTEAFF.

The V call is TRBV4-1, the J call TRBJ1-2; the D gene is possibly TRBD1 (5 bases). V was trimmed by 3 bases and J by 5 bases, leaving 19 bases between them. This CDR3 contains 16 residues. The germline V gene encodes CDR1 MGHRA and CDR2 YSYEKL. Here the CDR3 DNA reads TGCGCCAGCAGCCAGACGCTTCGGGGGTCGGGGTATGGCTACACCTTC. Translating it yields CASSQTLRGSGYGYTF.

CDR3 sequence (DNA): TGTGCCAGCAGTTCAAGGAACGGGGGCCTCTATGGCTACACCTTC. Its translation: CASSSRNGGLYGYTF. The rearrangement links TRBV27 to TRBJ1-2; tentatively, D is TRBD1 (6 bases). Germline loops: CDR1 MNHEY, CDR2 SMNVEV (reference sequence). The V end lost 4 bases, the J end lost 4 bases, and 16 bases lay between the germline ends. This CDR3 has 15 residues.

The CDR3 sequence: CASSRSELADTDTQYF. DNA of the CDR3: TGCGCCAGCAGCCGAAGCGAACTAGCGGACACAGATACGCAGTATTTT. The chain carries TRBV4-3 and TRBJ2-3; 8 bases match TRBD2. Germline lookup yields CDR1 LGHNA and CDR2 YSLEER. The length of the CDR3 is 16 residues. Germline trimming cut 4 bases from V and 2 bases from J; bases unmatched to any gene: 8.

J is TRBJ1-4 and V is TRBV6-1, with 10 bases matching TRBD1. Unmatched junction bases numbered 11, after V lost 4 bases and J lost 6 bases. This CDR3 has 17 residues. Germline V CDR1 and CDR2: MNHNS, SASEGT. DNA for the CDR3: TGTGCCAGCAGTGCCTTTTGGACAGGGGGTTGGGATGAAAAACTGTTTTTT. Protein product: CASSAFWTGGWDEKLFF.

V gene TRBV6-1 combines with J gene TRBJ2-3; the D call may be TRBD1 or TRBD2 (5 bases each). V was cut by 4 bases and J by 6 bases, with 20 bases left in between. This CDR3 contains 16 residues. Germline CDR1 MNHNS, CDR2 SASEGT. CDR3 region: CASSARDQGVGDTQYF. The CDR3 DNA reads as TGTGCCAGCAGTGCCCGGGACCAAGGCGTGGGTGATACGCAGTATTTT.